Listed here is a single TCR beta chain. This sample stems from a study of blood T cell repertoires in COVID-19. Original methodology: Estimation of nucleated cell counts relied on the amplification of reference gene primers. Generated by immunoSEQ multiplex PCR, the TCRdb table keeps only in-frame clones and is missing some. From that table come the V and J calls and clone size; the DNA was used to work out D and trimming. Of 300,000 or so clones in the sample, about 93% were seen once. Individuals drawn from approximately 22 US areas were about 18 to 90 years old. Self-reported history from a screening survey and questionnaire set each donor's cohort. Before being deemed recovered, Cohort 3 donors had two negative PCRs, clearance, or symptom resolution. Sample: PBMCs or T cells enriched from blood (not recorded which). The receptor's source is a woman under 40 who had recovered from COVID-19.

CDR3 residues: CASSVTGVFSPLHF. CDR3 DNA: TGTGCCAGCAGCGTTACAGGGGTATTCTCACCCCTCCACTTT. The rearrangement joins TRBV7-2 to TRBJ1-6; TRBD1 matches at 7 bases. J gave up 10 bases and V 5 bases, and 8 bases lay outside the gene matches. This CDR3 has 14 amino acids. Germline CDR1 and CDR2: SGHTA and FQGNSA. Drawing the rest from reference TRBV7-2 and TRBJ1-6, the complete variable domain is GAGVSQSPSNKVTEKGKDVELRCDPISGHTALYWYRQSLGQGLEFLIYFQGNSAPDKSGLPSDRFSAERTGGSVSTLTIQRTQQEDSAVYLCASSVTGVFSPLHFGNGTRLTVT.